A single sample is the source of the 21 T cell receptor beta chains below, sequenced in a study of beta chain features in type 1 diabetes. Every isolated RNA sample was fully reverse transcribed, so sequencing captured expressed TCRB transcripts. Libraries were prepared by immunoSEQ multiplex PCR; TCRdb keeps only in-frame clonotypes and omits some of them. Of a few hundred thousand clones in the sample, roughly 13% were seen once. No antigen has been identified for these receptors. Findings and limits, study-wide: TCRB CDR3s were moderately but significantly shorter in Type 1 diabetes patients in all four CD4+ subsets.

Source material: naive CD4+ T cells from blood. The receptors here all came from a woman in her late teens or twenties with type 1 diabetes.

CDR3 amino acids: CSAGTDYGYTF. In DNA form, the CDR3 reads TGCAGTGCTGGGACAGACTATGGCTACACCTTC. The chain recombines TRBV20-1 with TRBJ1-2; 7 positions match TRBD1. The CDR3 consists of 11 residues. Germline CDR1 reads DFQATT; CDR2 reads SNEGSKA (reference sequence). The junction had 0 bases not matched to a gene; V was cut back by 5 bases and J by 3 bases.

The chain couples TRBV7-9 to TRBJ1-1, with D perhaps matching TRBD1 (5 bases). There are 15 residues in the CDR3. CDR1 is SEHNR and CDR2 is FQNEAQ in the germline V gene (reference sequence). V lost 3 bases, J lost 0 bases, and 11 bases lay in between. The CDR3 spells CASSFLRDLNTEAFF. The CDR3, as DNA: TGTGCCAGCAGCTTCCTCCGGGACTTGAACACTGAAGCTTTCTTT.

This clone was observed a handful of times. The V gene is TRBV2, the J gene TRBJ1-4; D ambiguous. Trimming took off 5 bases at V and 5 bases at J, with 9 bases between the two ends. The CDR3 extends over 13 amino acids. Germline CDR1 SNHLY, CDR2 FYNNEI. The CDR3 nucleotides are TGTGCCAGCAGTCCGACACTGAATGAAAAACTGTTTTTT. This encodes CASSPTLNEKLFF.

This clone was seen only a few times. V is TRBV5-6 and J is TRBJ2-3; TRBD1 is a possible D gene (6 bases). Deletions cut 2 bases from V and 2 bases from J, with 18 bases between. CDR3 size: 17 residues. Germline V CDR1 and CDR2: SGHDT, YYEEEE. The DNA of the CDR3 is TGTGCCAGCAGCTTCTATCCCGACAGGCGATTCACAGATACGCAGTATTTT. This encodes CASSFYPDRRFTDTQYF.

The J gene is TRBJ2-1, the V gene TRBV5-1; 10 positions match TRBD2. The ends lost 0 bases at V and 10 bases at J; junction bases unmatched: 10. CDR3 length: 16 residues. Germline V gene sequence: CDR1 SGHRS, CDR2 YFSETQ. The DNA of the CDR3 is TGCGCCAGCAGCTTGGACCCTAGCGGGAGATTGGGGGAGCAGTTCTTC. This sequence encodes CASSLDPSGRLGEQFF.

The CDR3, as DNA: TGTGCCAGCAGCTTAGACGAGTCACCCCAGGGAGCTTTCTTT. It translates to CASSLDESPQGAFF. V and J are TRBV7-2 and TRBJ1-1, with D possibly being TRBD1 (5 bases). This CDR3 region has 14 residues. From germline, CDR1 is SGHTA and CDR2 FQGNSA. Trimming cost V 1 base and J 10 bases, with 16 bases left between them.

The chain links TRBV11-2 to TRBJ1-2, with 9 bases lining up with TRBD1. V gave up 4 bases and J gave up 2 bases; unmatched junction bases: 11. The CDR3 totals 17 residues. Germline V gene sequence: CDR1 SGHAT, CDR2 FQNNGV. The CDR3 loop is CASSSPNLDRGNYGYTF. DNA for the CDR3: TGTGCCAGCAGCTCCCCCAATCTCGACAGGGGGAACTATGGCTACACCTTC.

V is TRBV21-1 and J is TRBJ2-4; TRBD1, the table's D call, was not compared with the DNA. TRBV21-1 is an annotated pseudogene. The CDR3 totals 14 residues. Written as DNA, the CDR3 is TGTGCCTGTCACAGGGGGCGAGCCAAAAACATTCAGTACTTC. Amino acid sequence: CACHRGRAKNIQYF.

Only a few counts were recorded for this clone. This chain connects TRBV14 to TRBJ2-1, with 11 bases lining up with TRBD2. Germline V gene sequence: CDR1 SGHDN, CDR2 FVKESK. The ends lost 4 bases at V and 8 bases at J; junction bases unmatched: 10. CDR3 size: 16 residues. The CDR3 loop is CASSPLTSGIVHEQFF. Written as DNA, the CDR3 is TGTGCCAGCAGCCCCTTGACTAGCGGGATCGTTCATGAGCAGTTCTTC.

Only a few counts were recorded for this clone. The chain couples TRBV9 to TRBJ2-5; 9 bases fit TRBD1. Germline V gene data show CDR1 as SGDLS and CDR2 as YYNGEE. Germline trimming cut 0 bases from V and 2 bases from J; bases unmatched to any gene: 11. This CDR3 has 18 amino acids. The CDR3 region is CASSVAGRTGTGQETQYF. The CDR3 region has the DNA TGTGCCAGCAGCGTAGCTGGCCGGACCGGGACAGGGCAAGAGACCCAGTACTTC. Supplemented by reference TRBV9 and TRBJ2-5, the full variable domain reads DSGVTQTPKHLITATGQRVTLRCSPRSGDLSVYWYQQSLDQGLQFLIQYYNGEERAKGNILERFSAQQFPDLHSELNLSSLELGDSALYFCASSVAGRTGTGQETQYFGPGTRLLVL.

The rearrangement links TRBV6-5 to TRBJ2-1, with a tentative D call TRBD1 (6 bases). V lost 6 bases and J lost 6, with 12 bases in between. This CDR3 spans 13 amino acids. Germline V gene data show CDR1 as MNHEY and CDR2 as SVGAGI. CDR3 loop: CASRETGSNEQFF. In DNA, the CDR3 is TGTGCCAGCAGGGAAACAGGGTCCAATGAGCAGTTCTTC.

The rearrangement links TRBV6-6 to TRBJ1-2; maybe TRBD1 (5 bases). The CDR3 totals 14 residues. Trimming pared 6 bases from V and 4 bases from J, leaving 15 bases between. CDR1 and CDR2 from the germline V gene are MNHNY and SVGAGI (reference sequence). The CDR3 DNA reads TGTGCCAGCAGACCAACCGGAGACAGCTATGGCTACACCTTC. The encoded protein is CASRPTGDSYGYTF.

This rearrangement joins TRBV7-2 to TRBJ1-1, with a tentative D call TRBD1 (6 bases). The CDR3 has 14 amino acids. Looked up from germline, CDR1 is SGHTA and CDR2 is FQGNSA. Trimming pared 1 base from V and 1 base from J, leaving 7 bases between. CDR3 sequence: CASSLGGPNTEAFF. CDR3 sequence (DNA): TGTGCCAGCAGCTTAGGGGGGCCGAACACTGAAGCTTTCTTT.

This clone was detected a few times. V usage is TRBV14 and J usage is TRBJ2-3; D remains ambiguous. V was cut by 4 bases and J by 2 bases, with 10 bases left in between. The CDR3 is 14 residues long. Germline V lookup: CDR1 SGHDN, CDR2 FVKESK. As DNA, the CDR3 is TGTGCCAGCAGCCCCGTGGTAGCCACAGATACGCAGTATTTT. Translating gives CASSPVVATDTQYF.

This clone was recorded a few times. The V call is TRBV19, the J call TRBJ2-1; maybe TRBD2 (6 bases). The CDR3 runs 15 residues. Germline V gives CDR1 LNHDA, CDR2 SQIVND (reference sequence). Trimming took 1 base from V and 6 from J, leaving 13 bases between them. The CDR3 loop reads CASSIGAGLPNEQFF. The CDR3 DNA reads as TGTGCCAGTAGTATAGGAGCGGGCCTTCCCAATGAGCAGTTCTTC.

V usage is TRBV29-1 and J usage is TRBJ1-1, with a weak D call TRBD1 (6 bases). V was cut by 4 bases and J by 3 bases, with 12 bases left in between. This CDR3 contains 13 residues. In germline, CDR1 is SQVTM, CDR2 ANQGSEA. CDR3 coding DNA: TGCAGCGTTGCGCGGACAGAATACACTGAAGCTTTCTTT. This encodes CSVARTEYTEAFF.

The chain combines TRBV6-5 with TRBJ2-1; 12 bases match TRBD2. CDR1 MNHEY and CDR2 SVGAGI come from the germline V gene. The CDR3 length is 15 residues. The ends lost 5 bases at V and 9 bases at J; junction bases unmatched: 8. Written as DNA, the CDR3 is TGTGCCAGCAGTCTAGCGGGAGGGCCGGTAGGTGAGCAGTTCTTC. It is translated as CASSLAGGPVGEQFF.

This sequence joins TRBV5-4 and TRBJ2-3; D is possibly TRBD1 (5 bases). The CDR3 extends over 16 amino acids. In germline, CDR1 is SGHNT, CDR2 YYREEE (reference sequence). V gave up 5 bases and J gave up 1 base, with 17 bases separating them. DNA of the CDR3: TGTGCCAGCAGTGGGGCGCGCCTTGGGGGCACAGATACGCAGTATTTT. It translates to CASSGARLGGTDTQYF.

This clone was observed a few times. In nucleotides, the CDR3 is TGTGCCAGCAATGGGGGACTAGCCTTATCCTACGAGCAGTACTTC. Residues: CASNGGLALSYEQYF. This chain connects TRBV6-1 to TRBJ2-7; 9 positions agree with TRBD2. V shed 7 bases and J 1 base; nucleotides not matched to a gene: 8. CDR1 is MNHNS, CDR2 SASEGT, per germline. The length of the CDR3 is 15 residues.

The chain links TRBV5-1 to TRBJ2-1; TRBD2 might be the D (6 bases). The CDR3 sequence is 11 residues long. The germline V and J ends were trimmed by 0 bases and 12 bases, with 7 bases remaining between them. Looked up from germline, CDR1 is SGHRS and CDR2 is YFSETQ. CDR3 amino acids: CASSLGLGQFF. For the CDR3, the DNA is TGCGCCAGCAGCTTGGGACTAGGGCAGTTCTTC. Full variable domain (rest looked up from reference TRBV5-1 and TRBJ2-1): KAGVTQTPRYLIKTRGQQVTLSCSPISGHRSVSWYQQTPGQGLQFLFEYFSETQRNKGNFPGRFSGRQFSNSRSEMNVSTLELGDSALYLCASSLGLGQFFGPGTRLTVL.

J is TRBJ2-7 and V is TRBV18; no firm D call. The length of the CDR3 is 14 residues. V dropped 3 bases and J dropped 2 bases, with 11 bases sitting between them. The germline gives CDR1 KGHSH, CDR2 LQKENI. CDR3 DNA: TGTGCCAGCTCACCCCCCGGGTCTCCCTACGAGCAGTACGTC. Protein sequence: CASSPPGSPYEQYV.